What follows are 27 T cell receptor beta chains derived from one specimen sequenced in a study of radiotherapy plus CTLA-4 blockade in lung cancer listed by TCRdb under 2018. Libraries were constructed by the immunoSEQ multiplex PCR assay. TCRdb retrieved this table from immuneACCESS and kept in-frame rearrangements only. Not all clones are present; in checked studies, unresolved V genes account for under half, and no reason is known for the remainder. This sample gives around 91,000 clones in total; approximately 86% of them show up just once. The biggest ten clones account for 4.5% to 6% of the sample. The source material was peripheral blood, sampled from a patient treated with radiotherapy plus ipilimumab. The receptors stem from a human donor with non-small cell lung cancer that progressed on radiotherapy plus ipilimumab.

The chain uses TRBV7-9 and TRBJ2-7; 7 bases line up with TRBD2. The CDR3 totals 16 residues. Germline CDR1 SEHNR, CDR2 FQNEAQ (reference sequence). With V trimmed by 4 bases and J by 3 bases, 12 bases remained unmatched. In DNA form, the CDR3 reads TGTGCCAGCAGCTCGTTCGAGGGAGGGTCTTTCTACGAGCAGTACTTC. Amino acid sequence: CASSSFEGGSFYEQYF.

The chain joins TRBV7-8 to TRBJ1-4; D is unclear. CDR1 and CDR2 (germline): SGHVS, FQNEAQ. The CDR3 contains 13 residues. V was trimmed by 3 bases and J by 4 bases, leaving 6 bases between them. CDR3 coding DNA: TGTGCCAGCAGCTTCCAGTATAATGAAAAACTGTTTTTT. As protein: CASSFQYNEKLFF. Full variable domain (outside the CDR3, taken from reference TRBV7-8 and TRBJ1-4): GAGVSQSPRYKVAKRGQDVALRCDPISGHVSLFWYQQALGQGPEFLTYFQNEAQLDKSGLPSDRFFAERPEGSVSTLKIQRTQQEDSAVYLCASSFQYNEKLFFGSGTQLSVL.

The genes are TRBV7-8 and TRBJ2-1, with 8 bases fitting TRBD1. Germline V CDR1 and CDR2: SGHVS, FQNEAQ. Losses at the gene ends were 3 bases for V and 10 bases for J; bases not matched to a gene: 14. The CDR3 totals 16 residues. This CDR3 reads CASSFVGGQVGGEQFF. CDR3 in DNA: TGTGCCAGCAGCTTTGTTGGGGGACAGGTTGGAGGGGAGCAGTTCTTC.

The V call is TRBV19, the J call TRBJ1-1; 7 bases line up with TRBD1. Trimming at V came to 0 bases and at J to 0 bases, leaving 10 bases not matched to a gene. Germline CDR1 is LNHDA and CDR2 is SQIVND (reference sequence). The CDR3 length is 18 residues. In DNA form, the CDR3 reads TGTGCCAGTAGTATAGAACAAAACCCGGGACAGATGAACACTGAAGCTTTCTTT. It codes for CASSIEQNPGQMNTEAFF. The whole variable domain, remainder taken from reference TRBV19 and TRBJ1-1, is DGGITQSPKYLFRKEGQNVTLSCEQNLNHDAMYWYRQDPGQGLRLIYYSQIVNDFQKGDIAEGYSVSREKKESFPLTVTSAQKNPTAFYLCASSIEQNPGQMNTEAFFGQGTRLTVV.

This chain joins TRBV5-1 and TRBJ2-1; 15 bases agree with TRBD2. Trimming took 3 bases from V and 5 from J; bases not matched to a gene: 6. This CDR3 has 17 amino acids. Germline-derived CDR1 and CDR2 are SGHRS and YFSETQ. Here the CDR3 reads CASSSRTSGRAHNEQFF. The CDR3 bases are TGCGCCAGCAGCTCTCGGACTAGCGGGAGGGCCCACAATGAGCAGTTCTTC.

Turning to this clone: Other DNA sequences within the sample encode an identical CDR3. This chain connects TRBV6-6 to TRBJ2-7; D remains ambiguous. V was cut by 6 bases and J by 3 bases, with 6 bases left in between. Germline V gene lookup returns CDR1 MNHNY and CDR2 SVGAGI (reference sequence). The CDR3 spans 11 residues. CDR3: CASSEIYEQYF. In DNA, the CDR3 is TGTGCCAGCAGCGAAATCTACGAGCAGTACTTC.

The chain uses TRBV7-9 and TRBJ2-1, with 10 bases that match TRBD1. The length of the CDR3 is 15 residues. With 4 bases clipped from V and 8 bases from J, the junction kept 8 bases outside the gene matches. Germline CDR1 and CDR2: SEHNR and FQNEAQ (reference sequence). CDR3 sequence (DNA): TGTGCCAGCAGCTCCCGGGACAGGGGTCGACATGAGCAGTTCTTC. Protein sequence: CASSSRDRGRHEQFF. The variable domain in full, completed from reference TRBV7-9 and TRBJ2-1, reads DTGVSQNPRHKITKRGQNVTFRCDPISEHNRLYWYRQTLGQGPEFLTYFQNEAQLEKSRLLSDRFSAERPKGSFSTLEIQRTEQGDSAMYLCASSSRDRGRHEQFFGPGTRLTVL.

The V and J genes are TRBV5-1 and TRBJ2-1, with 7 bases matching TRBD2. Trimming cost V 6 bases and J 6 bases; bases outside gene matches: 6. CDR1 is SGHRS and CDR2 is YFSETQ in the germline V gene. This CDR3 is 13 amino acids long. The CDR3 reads CASNIGGSNEQFF. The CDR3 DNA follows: TGCGCCAGCAACATCGGGGGGAGCAATGAGCAGTTCTTC.

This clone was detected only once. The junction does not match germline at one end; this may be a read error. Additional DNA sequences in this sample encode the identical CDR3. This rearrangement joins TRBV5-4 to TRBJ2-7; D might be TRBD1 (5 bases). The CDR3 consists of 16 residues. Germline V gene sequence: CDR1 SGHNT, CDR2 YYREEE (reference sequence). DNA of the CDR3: TGTGCCAGCAGCCCCGGATCCAAGACAGAAACCTATGAGCAGTACTTC. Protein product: CASSPGSKTETYEQYF.

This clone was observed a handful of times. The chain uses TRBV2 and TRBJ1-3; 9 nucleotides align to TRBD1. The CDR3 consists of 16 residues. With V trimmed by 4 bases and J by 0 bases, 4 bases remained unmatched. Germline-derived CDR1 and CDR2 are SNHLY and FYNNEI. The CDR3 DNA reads TGTGCCAGCAGTGCCTGGACAGGGGTCTCTGGAAACACCATATATTTT. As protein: CASSAWTGVSGNTIYF.

The CDR3 region is CASRAQLAGAGELFF. CDR3 nucleotides: TGTGCCAGCCGGGCCCAACTAGCGGGAGCCGGGGAGCTGTTTTTT. The chain links TRBV6-5 to TRBJ2-2, with TRBD2 matching 11 bases. Germline CDR1 reads MNHEY; CDR2 reads SVGAGI. V lost 8 bases and J lost 6; bases outside the gene matches: 8. The CDR3 has 15 amino acids.

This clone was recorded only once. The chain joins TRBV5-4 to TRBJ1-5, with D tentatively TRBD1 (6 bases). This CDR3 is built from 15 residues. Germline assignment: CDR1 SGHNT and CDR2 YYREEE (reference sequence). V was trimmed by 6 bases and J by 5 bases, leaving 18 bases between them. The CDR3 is CASTWGTGIDQPQHF. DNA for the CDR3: TGTGCCAGCACCTGGGGAACAGGGATTGATCAGCCCCAGCATTTT.

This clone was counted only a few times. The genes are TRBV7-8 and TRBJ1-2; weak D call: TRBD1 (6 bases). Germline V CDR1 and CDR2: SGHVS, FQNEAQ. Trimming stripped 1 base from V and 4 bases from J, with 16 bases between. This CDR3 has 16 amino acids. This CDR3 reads CASSLVQQGQGYGYTF. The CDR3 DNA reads TGTGCCAGCAGCTTAGTCCAGCAGGGACAAGGCTATGGCTACACCTTC.

The CDR3 region is CASSDISGRAGETQYF. The DNA of the CDR3 is TGTGCCAGCAGTGATATAAGCGGGAGGGCCGGAGAGACCCAGTACTTC. This chain uses TRBV2 with TRBJ2-5; TRBD2 agrees at 10 bases. CDR1 SNHLY and CDR2 FYNNEI come from the germline V gene. The CDR3 length is 16 residues. V shed 3 bases and J 4 bases; nucleotides not matched to a gene: 8.

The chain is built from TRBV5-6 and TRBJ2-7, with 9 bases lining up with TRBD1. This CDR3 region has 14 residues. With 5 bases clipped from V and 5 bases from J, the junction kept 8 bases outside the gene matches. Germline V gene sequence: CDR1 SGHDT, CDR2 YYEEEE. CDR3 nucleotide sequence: TGTGCCAGCAGGCACCGGGACAGGGTCGACGAGCAGTACTTC. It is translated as CASRHRDRVDEQYF.

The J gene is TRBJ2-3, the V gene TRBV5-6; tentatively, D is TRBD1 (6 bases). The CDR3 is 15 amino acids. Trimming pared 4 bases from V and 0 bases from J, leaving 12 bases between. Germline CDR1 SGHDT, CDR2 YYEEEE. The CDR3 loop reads CASSPQGASTDTQYF. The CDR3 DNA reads TGTGCCAGCAGCCCACAGGGAGCTAGCACAGATACGCAGTATTTT. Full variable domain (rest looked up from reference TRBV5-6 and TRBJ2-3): DAGVTQSPTHLIKTRGQQVTLRCSPKSGHDTVSWYQQALGQGPQFIFQYYEEEERQRGNFPDRFSGHQFPNYSSELNVNALLLGDSALYLCASSPQGASTDTQYFGPGTRLTVL.

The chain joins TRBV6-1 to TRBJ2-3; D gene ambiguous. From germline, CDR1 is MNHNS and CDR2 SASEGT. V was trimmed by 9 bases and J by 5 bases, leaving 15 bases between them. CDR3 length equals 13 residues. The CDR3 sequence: CASSTGAGDTQYF. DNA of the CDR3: TGTGCCAGTTCGACCGGAGCAGGAGATACGCAGTATTTT.

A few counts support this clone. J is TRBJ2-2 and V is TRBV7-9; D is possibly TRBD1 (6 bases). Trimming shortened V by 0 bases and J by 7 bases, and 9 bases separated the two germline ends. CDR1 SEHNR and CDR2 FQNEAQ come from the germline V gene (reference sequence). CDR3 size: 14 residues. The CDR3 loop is CASSLARGGGELFF. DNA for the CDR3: TGTGCCAGCAGCTTAGCCAGGGGTGGCGGGGAGCTGTTTTTT.

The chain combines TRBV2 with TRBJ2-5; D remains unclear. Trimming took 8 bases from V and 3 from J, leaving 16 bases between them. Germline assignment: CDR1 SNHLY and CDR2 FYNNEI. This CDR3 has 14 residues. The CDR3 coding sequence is TGTGCCAGCCACCAGGCAAGGGCAGAAGAGACCCAGTACTTC. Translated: CASHQARAEETQYF.

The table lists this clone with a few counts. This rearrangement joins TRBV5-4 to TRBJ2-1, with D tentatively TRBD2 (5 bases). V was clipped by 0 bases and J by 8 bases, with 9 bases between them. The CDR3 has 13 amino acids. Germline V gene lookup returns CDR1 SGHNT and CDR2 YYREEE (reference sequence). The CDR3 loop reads CASSLERSDEQFF. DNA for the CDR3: TGTGCCAGCAGCTTGGAGCGGTCGGATGAGCAGTTCTTC.

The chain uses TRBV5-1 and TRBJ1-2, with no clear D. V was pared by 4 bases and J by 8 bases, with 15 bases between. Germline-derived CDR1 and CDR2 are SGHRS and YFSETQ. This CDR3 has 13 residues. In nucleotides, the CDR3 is TGCGCCAGCAGCACCGGGTCCCTCTCCGGCTACACCTTC. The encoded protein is CASSTGSLSGYTF.

CDR3 nucleotides: TGCGCCAGCAGACGGGGACAGTCCGCGAACACCGGGGAGCTGTTTTTT. This gives the protein CASRRGQSANTGELFF. The rearrangement links TRBV5-1 to TRBJ2-2; 7 bases are shared with TRBD1. The V and J ends lost 5 bases and 0 bases, in that order; junction bases with no gene match: 7. CDR1 is SGHRS, CDR2 YFSETQ, per germline. This CDR3 is built from 16 residues. The full variable domain, rest sourced from reference TRBV5-1 and TRBJ2-2, is KAGVTQTPRYLIKTRGQQVTLSCSPISGHRSVSWYQQTPGQGLQFLFEYFSETQRNKGNFPGRFSGRQFSNSRSEMNVSTLELGDSALYLCASRRGQSANTGELFFGEGSRLTVL.

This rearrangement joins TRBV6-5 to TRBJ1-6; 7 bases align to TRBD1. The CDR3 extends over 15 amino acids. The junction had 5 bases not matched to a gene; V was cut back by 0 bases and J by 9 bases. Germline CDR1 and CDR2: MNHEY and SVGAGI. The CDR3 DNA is TGTGCCAGCAGTTACTCATTGGACAGGAGTTCACCCCTCCACTTT. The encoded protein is CASSYSLDRSSPLHF.

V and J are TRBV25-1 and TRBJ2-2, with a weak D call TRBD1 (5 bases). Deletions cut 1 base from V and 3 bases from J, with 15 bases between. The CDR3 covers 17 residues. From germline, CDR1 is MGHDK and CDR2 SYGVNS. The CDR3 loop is CASSEFRLVGDTGELFF. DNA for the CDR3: TGTGCCAGCAGTGAATTTCGGCTAGTAGGGGACACCGGGGAGCTGTTTTTT.

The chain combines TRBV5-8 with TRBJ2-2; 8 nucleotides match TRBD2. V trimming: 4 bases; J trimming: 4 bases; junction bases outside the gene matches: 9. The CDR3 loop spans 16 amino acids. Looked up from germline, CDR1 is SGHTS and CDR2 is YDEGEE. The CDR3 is CASSRPAGVGTGELFF. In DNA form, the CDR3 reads TGTGCCAGCAGCCGACCAGCGGGAGTGGGCACCGGGGAGCTGTTTTTT.

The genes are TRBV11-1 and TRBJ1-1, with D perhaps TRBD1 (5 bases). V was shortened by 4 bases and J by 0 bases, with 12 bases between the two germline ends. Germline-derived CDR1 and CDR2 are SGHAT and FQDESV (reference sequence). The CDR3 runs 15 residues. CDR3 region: CASSSDQGMNTEAFF. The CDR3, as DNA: TGTGCCAGCAGCTCCGACCAGGGCATGAACACTGAAGCTTTCTTT. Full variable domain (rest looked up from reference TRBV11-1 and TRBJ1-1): EAEVAQSPRYKITEKSQAVAFWCDPISGHATLYWYRQILGQGPELLVQFQDESVVDDSQLPKDRFSAERLKGVDSTLKIQPAELGDSAMYLCASSSDQGMNTEAFFGQGTRLTVV.

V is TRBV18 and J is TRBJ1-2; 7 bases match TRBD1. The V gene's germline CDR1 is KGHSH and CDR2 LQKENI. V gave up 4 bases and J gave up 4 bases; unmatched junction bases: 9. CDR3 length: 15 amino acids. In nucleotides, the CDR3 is TGTGCCAGCTCACTCAGGGACAGAGGGTCCTATGGCTACACCTTC. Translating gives CASSLRDRGSYGYTF.